One sample yielded the 8 T cell receptor beta chains listed below, sequenced in a study of blood T cell repertoires in COVID-19 (dated by TCRdb to the early 2020s). The library relied on the immunoSEQ multiplex PCR assay. Here the immuneACCESS table is served through TCRdb, limited to in-frame sequences with V and J called. Missing clones are a known gap in these copies; in checked studies unresolved V genes cover under half, and the rest lacks a known reason. In this sample the table shows 200,000 to 250,000 clones, about 91% of which occur a single time. Of the sample, more than 4.5% falls within the top ten clones. Sequencing input: peripheral blood. Receptor source: a woman between 40 and 55 years old with acute or convalescent COVID-19.

The rearrangement uses TRBV9 and TRBJ2-1, with 7 bases that match TRBD2. Germline CDR1 and CDR2: SGDLS and YYNGEE. This CDR3 comprises 15 residues. V shed 3 bases and J 5 bases; nucleotides not matched to a gene: 8. The CDR3 region has the DNA TGTGCCAGCAGCGCCGGGGGAGGGGAGAACAATGAGCAGTTCTTC. Its protein product is CASSAGGGENNEQFF.

The CDR3 region has the DNA TGTGCCAGCAGCCGGGACAGGAACGGCTACACCTTC. It yields the protein CASSRDRNGYTF. J is TRBJ1-2 and V is TRBV11-2; 8 bases match TRBD1. The CDR3 runs 12 residues. The germline CDR1 and CDR2 sequences are SGHAT and FQNNGV. Trimming at V came to 5 bases and at J to 8 bases, leaving 4 bases not matched to a gene.

The chain combines TRBV6-2 or TRBV6-3 with TRBJ1-6, with 10 bases identical to TRBD1. The CDR3 consists of 15 residues. With 7 bases clipped from V and 9 bases from J, the junction kept 9 bases outside the gene matches. CDR1 is MNHEY and CDR2 is SVGEGT in the germline V gene. Here the CDR3 reads CASTPGTGETSPLHF. CDR3 nucleotides: TGTGCCAGCACCCCAGGGACAGGGGAGACTTCACCCCTCCACTTT.

This clone was counted once. This sequence joins TRBV4-1 and TRBJ1-2; no clear D gene. This CDR3 is built from 16 residues. Germline V gene data show CDR1 as MGHRA and CDR2 as YSYEKL. The V gene lost 0 bases and the J gene lost 2 bases, with 13 bases spanning the gap. The CDR3 sequence is CASSQEGQIPNYGYTF. Here the CDR3 DNA reads TGCGCCAGCAGCCAAGAGGGCCAGATCCCCAACTATGGCTACACCTTC.

CDR3 sequence: CASSLERTGELFF. CDR3 in DNA: TGTGCCAGCAGCTTAGAGCGAACCGGGGAGCTGTTTTTT. The V gene is TRBV7-9, the J gene TRBJ2-2; D remains unclear. CDR3 length: 13 residues. The V end lost 1 base, the J end lost 5 bases, and 5 bases lay between the germline ends. Germline V gives CDR1 SEHNR, CDR2 FQNEAQ (reference sequence).

The sample holds a few counts of this clone. The rearrangement joins TRBV2 to TRBJ1-2; 7 positions match TRBD1. Trimming took 9 bases from V and 6 from J; bases not matched to a gene: 13. This CDR3 is 14 amino acids long. Germline V gene sequence: CDR1 SNHLY, CDR2 FYNNEI. CDR3: CASRQGRGSDGYTF. The CDR3 DNA follows: TGTGCCAGTCGACAGGGTCGGGGTTCGGATGGCTACACCTTC.

V and J are TRBV30 and TRBJ1-1; D unclear. Germline V CDR1 and CDR2: GTSNPN, SVGIG (reference sequence). CDR3 length: 13 amino acids. V dropped 2 bases and J dropped 1 base, with 8 bases sitting between them. CDR3 nucleotide sequence: TGTGCCTGGAGTTACGGGGAGAACACTGAAGCTTTCTTT. Residues: CAWSYGENTEAFF.

The gene calls are TRBV18 and TRBJ1-1; 9 bases line up with TRBD1. Germline V gives CDR1 KGHSH, CDR2 LQKENI. V shed 3 bases and J 4 bases; nucleotides not matched to a gene: 0. The CDR3 is 13 residues long. CDR3 sequence (DNA): TGTGCCAGCTCACCGGACAGGGGCACTGAAGCTTTCTTT. Translating gives CASSPDRGTEAFF.